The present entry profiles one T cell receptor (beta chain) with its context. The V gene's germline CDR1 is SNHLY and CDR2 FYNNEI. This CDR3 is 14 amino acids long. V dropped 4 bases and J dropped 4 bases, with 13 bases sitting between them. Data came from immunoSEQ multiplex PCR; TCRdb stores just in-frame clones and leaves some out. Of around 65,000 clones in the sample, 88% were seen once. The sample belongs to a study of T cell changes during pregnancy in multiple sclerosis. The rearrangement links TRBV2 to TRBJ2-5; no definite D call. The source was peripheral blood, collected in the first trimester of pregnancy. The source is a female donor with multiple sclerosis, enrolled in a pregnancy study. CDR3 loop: CASSGRKAGETQYF. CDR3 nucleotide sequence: TGTGCCAGCAGTGGGCGGAAGGCCGGAGAGACCCAGTACTTC.